This T cell receptor (beta chain) was captured by sequencing in a study of T cell responses to AZD1222 COVID-19 vaccine (dated by TCRdb to about 2021). About the investigation overall: A total of just over 230 trial participants underwent TCR sequencing, of whom 200 to 220 had received two doses of AZD1222 and around 25 had received two doses of the MenACWY control vaccine. Enrollment into the trials was organized by age into subgroups of 18-55, 56-69 and 70-plus years, and those subgroups contained approximately 160, 26 and 62 TCR-sequenced participants, respectively. Results and caveats for the whole study, not just this receptor: Conclusions about previously exposed vaccinees are limited because only five to seven AZD1222 recipients were SARS-CoV-2 seropositive at baseline. Vaccine-associated CD4 TCRs spanned the whole spike protein, with dominant responses in regions 160-218 and 743-854. After two AZD1222 doses, both the breadth and the depth of spike-specific TCRs were significantly higher than at day 0 and than in MenACWY recipients. Because no day 14 peak-response samples were available, the repertoires could be characterized only after the peak T cell response. In the small 56-69-year group, the increase in depth fell short of significance, most likely because of low power. Participants were mostly white British and included more females than males, and it was suggested by the authors that clonal diversity may have been underestimated. Epitopes outside the regions mutated in the B.1.351 and B.1.1.7 variants were reportedly recognized by nearly half of the unique spike-specific TCRs.

The CDR3 regions of human TCRbeta chains were subjected to immunosequencing. The published analysis was carried out like this. Repertoire TCRs were checked for matches against a reference library of SARS-CoV-2-specific TCRs that had been generated using the MIRA antigen-specificity platform. Breadth meant the fraction of unique TCRs that were SARS-CoV-2-associated, whereas depth meant the fraction of total T cells that were SARS-CoV-2-associated. Using the MIRA data, each spike-specific TCR was mapped to the spike region that the TCR reacts to and placed in a CD4 or CD8 class. Log10-transformed breadth and depth values were compared by one-way ANOVA with Sidak's multiple comparisons tests. TCRdb's version of the immuneACCESS table is confined to in-frame rearrangements and falls short of the full clone set. An unresolved V gene accounts for under half of the shortfall where checked; the remainder is of unknown origin. The V and J calls and clone size come from that table; D and trimming were worked out from the DNA. The sample table contains fewer than 120,000 clones; only one count was recorded for 94% of them. The ten largest clones take up about 3.1% of the sample.

Trimming removed 1 base from V and 1 base from J, leaving 8 bases between the germline ends. The CDR3, cysteine through phenylalanine, is 15 amino acids long. Here the CDR3 DNA is all that survives: 45 bases in frame from base 1. CDR1 LNHNV and CDR2 YYDKDF are derived from the germline V gene (reference sequence). On this clone itself: Its antigen is unknown. No base qualities exist here, and no much larger clone lies one base off it.

The time point tag for this specimen amounts to: about 28 days (+/-7) after the second vaccine dose. Because spike-specific TCR depth and breadth did not differ between the two schedules, AZD1222 recipients who got a second dose at roughly 4 weeks were pooled with those who got a second dose at roughly 12 weeks. Vaccinee samples were obtained from the UK trials COV001 and COV002, which included a single-blind randomized controlled phase 2/3 trial of AZD1222 (ChAdOx1 nCoV-19) in healthy adults. Trial participant PBMC samples were collected at day 0 and day 28 after the second dose for TCRbeta chain sequencing.

This TCR was sampled from an adult who received the AZD1222 COVID-19 vaccine. The chain was built from TRBV15 and TRBJ1-5, with no D gene named confidently. The material sequenced was peripheral blood, taken 28 days after the second AZD1222 dose. The CDR3 in this case is CATSRARSSNQPQHF. The nucleotides are TGTGCCACCAGCAGAGCACGGTCAAGCAATCAGCCCCAGCATTTT. Where the CDR3 stops, the reference TRBV15 and TRBJ1-5 genes take over; the full variable domain is DAMVIQNPRYQVTQFGKPVTLSCSQTLNHNVMYWYQQKSSQAPKLLFHYYDKDFNNEADTPDNFQSRRPNTSFCFLDIRSPGLGDTAMYLCATSRARSSNQPQHFGDGTRLSIL.